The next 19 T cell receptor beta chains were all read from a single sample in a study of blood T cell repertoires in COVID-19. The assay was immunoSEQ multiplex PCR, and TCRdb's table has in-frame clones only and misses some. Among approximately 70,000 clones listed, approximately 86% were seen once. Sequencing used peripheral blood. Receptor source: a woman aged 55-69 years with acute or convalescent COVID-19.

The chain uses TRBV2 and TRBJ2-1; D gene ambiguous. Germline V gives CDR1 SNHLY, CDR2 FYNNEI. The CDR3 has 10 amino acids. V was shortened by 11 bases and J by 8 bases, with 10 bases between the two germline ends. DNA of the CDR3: TGTGCCCTGGGCCTTCATGAGCAGTTCTTC. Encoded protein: CALGLHEQFF.

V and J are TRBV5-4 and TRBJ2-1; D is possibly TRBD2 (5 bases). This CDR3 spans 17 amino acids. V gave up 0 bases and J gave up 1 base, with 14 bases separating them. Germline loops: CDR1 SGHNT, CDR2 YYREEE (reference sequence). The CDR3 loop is CASSLASASLSYNEQFF. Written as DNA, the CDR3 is TGTGCCAGCAGCTTGGCCTCGGCTAGCCTTTCCTACAATGAGCAGTTCTTC.

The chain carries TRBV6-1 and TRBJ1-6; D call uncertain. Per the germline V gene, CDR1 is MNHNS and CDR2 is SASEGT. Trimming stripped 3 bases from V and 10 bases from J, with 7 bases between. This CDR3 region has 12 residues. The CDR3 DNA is TGTGCCAGCAGTGATCTAGAATCACCCCTCCACTTT. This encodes CASSDLESPLHF.

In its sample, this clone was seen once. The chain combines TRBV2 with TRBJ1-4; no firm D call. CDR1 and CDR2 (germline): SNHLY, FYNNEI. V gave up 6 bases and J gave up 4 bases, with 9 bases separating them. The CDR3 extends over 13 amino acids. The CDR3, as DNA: TGTGCCAGCAGGACTGGTTATAATGAAAAACTGTTTTTT. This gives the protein CASRTGYNEKLFF.

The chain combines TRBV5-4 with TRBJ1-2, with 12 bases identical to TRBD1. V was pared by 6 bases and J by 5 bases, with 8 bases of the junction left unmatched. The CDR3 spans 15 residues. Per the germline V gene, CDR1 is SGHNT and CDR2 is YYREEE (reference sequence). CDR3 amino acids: CASTLGGQGAYGYTF. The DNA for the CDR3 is TGTGCCAGCACACTGGGGGGACAGGGGGCGTATGGCTACACCTTC.

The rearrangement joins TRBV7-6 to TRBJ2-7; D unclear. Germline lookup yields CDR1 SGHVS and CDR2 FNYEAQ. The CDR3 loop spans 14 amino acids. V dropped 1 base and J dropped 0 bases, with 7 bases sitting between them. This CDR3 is CASSLEEFSYEQYF. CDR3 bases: TGTGCCAGCAGCTTAGAGGAGTTCTCCTACGAGCAGTACTTC.

DNA of the CDR3: TGTGCCAGCAGTCCCCGGGGCTATGGCTACACCTTC. It yields the protein CASSPRGYGYTF. The chain couples TRBV6-5 to TRBJ1-2; D uncertain. V lost 5 bases and J lost 4, with 8 bases in between. CDR1 MNHEY and CDR2 SVGAGI come from the germline V gene. The CDR3 covers 12 residues.

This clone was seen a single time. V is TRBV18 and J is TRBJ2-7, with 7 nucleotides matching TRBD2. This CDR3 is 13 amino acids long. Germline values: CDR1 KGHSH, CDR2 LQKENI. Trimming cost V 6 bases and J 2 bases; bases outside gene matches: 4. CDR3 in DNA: TGTGCCAGCTCTCGGGGAGGGACCTACGAGCAGTACTTC. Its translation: CASSRGGTYEQYF.

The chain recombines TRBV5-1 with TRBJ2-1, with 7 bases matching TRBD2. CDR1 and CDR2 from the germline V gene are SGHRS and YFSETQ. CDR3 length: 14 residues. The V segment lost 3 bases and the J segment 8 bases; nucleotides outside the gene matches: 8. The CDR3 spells CASSSIRAGDEQFF. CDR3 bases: TGCGCCAGCAGCTCCATAAGGGCGGGGGATGAGCAGTTCTTC. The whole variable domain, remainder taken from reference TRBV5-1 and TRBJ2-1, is KAGVTQTPRYLIKTRGQQVTLSCSPISGHRSVSWYQQTPGQGLQFLFEYFSETQRNKGNFPGRFSGRQFSNSRSEMNVSTLELGDSALYLCASSSIRAGDEQFFGPGTRLTVL.

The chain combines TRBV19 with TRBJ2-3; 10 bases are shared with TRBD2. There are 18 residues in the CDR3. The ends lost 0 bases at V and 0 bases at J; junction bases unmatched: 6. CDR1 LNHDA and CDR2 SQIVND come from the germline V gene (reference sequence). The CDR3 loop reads CASSIDLGLASSTDTQYF. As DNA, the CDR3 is TGTGCCAGTAGTATAGATCTGGGACTAGCGTCTAGCACAGATACGCAGTATTTT.

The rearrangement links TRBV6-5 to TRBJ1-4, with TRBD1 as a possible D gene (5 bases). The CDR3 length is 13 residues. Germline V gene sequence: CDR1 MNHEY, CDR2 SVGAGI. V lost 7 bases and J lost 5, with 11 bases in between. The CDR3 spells CASNRQLNEKLFF. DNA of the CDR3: TGTGCCAGCAACAGACAGCTAAATGAAAAACTGTTTTTT.

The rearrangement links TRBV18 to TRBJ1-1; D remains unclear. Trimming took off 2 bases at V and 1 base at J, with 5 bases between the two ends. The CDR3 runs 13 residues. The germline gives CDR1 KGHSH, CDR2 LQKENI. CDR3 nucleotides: TGTGCCAGCTCACCAGGGCGGAACACTGAAGCTTTCTTT. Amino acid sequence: CASSPGRNTEAFF. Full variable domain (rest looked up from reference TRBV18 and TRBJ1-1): NAGVMQNPRHLVRRRGQEARLRCSPMKGHSHVYWYRQLPEEGLKFMVYLQKENIIDESGMPKERFSAEFPKEGPSILRIQQVVRGDSAAYFCASSPGRNTEAFFGQGTRLTVV.

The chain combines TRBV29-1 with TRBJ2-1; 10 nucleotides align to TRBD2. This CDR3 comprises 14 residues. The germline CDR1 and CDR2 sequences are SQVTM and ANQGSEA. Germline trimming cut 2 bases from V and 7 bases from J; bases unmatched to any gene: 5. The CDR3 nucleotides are TGCAGCGTTGAAACTAGCGGGGCGGTTAATGAGCAGTTCTTC. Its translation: CSVETSGAVNEQFF.

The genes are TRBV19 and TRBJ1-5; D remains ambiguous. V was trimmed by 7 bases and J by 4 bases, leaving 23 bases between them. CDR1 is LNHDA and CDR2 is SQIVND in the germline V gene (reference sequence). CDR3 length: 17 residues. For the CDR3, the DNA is TGTGCCAGTAACGGCTATGGCTCCCCCACCGGGAATCAGCCCCAGCATTTT. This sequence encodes CASNGYGSPTGNQPQHF.

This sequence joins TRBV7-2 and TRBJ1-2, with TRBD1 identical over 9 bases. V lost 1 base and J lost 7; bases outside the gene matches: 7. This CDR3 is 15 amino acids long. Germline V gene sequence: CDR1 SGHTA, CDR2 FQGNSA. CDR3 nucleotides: TGTGCCAGCAGCTTAGTAGGGACAGGGCAAGGTGGCTACACCTTC. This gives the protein CASSLVGTGQGGYTF.

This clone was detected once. This chain's CDR3 is CASSVGGQNNYGYTF. CDR3 bases: TGTGCCAGCAGCGTAGGAGGACAGAACAACTATGGCTACACCTTC. The chain has TRBV9 and TRBJ1-2; a weak D match, TRBD1 (6 bases). The germline V gene has CDR1 SGDLS and CDR2 YYNGEE. V was cut by 0 bases and J by 2 bases, with 11 bases left in between. This CDR3 has 15 residues.

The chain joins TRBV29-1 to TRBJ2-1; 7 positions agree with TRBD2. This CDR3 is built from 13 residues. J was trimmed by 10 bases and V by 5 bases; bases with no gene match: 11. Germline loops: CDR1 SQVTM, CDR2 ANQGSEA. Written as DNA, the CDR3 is TGCAGCGTTAATAAGGGAGGGACCTCGGAGCAGTTCTTC. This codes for CSVNKGGTSEQFF.

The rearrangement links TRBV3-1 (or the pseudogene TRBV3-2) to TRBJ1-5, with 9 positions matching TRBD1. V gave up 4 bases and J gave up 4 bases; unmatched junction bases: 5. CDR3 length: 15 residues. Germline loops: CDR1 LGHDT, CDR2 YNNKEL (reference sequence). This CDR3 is CASSRGTGLNQPQHF. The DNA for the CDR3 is TGTGCCAGCAGCCGAGGGACAGGGCTGAATCAGCCCCAGCATTTT.

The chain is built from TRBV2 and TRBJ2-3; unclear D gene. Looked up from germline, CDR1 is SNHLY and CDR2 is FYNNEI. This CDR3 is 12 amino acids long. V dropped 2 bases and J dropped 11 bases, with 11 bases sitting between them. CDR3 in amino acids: CASSEWSEEQYF. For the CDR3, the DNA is TGTGCCAGCAGTGAATGGTCAGAGGAGCAGTATTTT.